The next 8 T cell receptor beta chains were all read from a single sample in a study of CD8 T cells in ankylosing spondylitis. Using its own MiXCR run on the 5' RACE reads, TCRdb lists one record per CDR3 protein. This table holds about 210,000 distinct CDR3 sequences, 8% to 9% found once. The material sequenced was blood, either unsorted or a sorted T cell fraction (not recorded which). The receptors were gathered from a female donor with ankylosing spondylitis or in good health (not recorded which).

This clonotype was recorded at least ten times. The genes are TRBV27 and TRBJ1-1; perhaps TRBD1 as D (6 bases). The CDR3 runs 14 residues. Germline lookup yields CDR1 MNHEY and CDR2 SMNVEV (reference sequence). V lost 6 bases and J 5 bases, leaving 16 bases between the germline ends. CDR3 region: CASRSTGYPTEAFF. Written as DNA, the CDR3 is TGTGCCAGCAGATCGACAGGTTATCCGACTGAAGCTTTCTTT.

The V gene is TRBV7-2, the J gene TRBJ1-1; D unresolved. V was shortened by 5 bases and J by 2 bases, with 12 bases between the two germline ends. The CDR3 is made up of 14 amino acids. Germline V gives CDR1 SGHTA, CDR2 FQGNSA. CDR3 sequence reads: CASSPVLTNTEAFF. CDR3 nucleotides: TGTGCCAGCAGCCCCGTACTGACAAACACTGAAGCTTTCTTT.

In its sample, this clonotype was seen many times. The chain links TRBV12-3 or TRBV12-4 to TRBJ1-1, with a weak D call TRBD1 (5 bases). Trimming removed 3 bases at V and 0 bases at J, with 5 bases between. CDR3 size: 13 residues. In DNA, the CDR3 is TGTGCCAGCAGTTTGACAGTGAACACTGAAGCTTTCTTT. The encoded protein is CASSLTVNTEAFF.

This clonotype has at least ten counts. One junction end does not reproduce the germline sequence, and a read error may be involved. In DNA form, the CDR3 reads TGTGCCAGCAGTTTGAAGAGCGGCGGGAGCAAGGGCTTC. Residues: CASSLKSGGSKGF. V and J are TRBV27 and TRBJ2-1, with TRBD2 matching 7 bases. CDR1 is MNHEY and CDR2 is SMNVEV in the germline V gene (reference sequence). This CDR3 contains 13 residues.

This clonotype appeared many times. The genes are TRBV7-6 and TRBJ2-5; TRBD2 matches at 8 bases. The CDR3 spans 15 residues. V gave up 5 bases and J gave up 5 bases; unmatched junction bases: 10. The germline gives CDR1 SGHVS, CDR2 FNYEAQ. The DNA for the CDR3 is TGTGCCAGCAGCCCGCCCGGGACTAGGGGGGAGACCCAGTACTTC. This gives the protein CASSPPGTRGETQYF.

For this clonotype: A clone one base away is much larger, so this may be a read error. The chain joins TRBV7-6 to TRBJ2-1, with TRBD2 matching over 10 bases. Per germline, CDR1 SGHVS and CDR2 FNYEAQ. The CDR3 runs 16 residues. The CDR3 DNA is TGTGCCTGCAGCTCATCTAGCGGGAGCTCCTACAATGAGCAGTTCTTC. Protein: CACSSSSGSSYNEQFF.

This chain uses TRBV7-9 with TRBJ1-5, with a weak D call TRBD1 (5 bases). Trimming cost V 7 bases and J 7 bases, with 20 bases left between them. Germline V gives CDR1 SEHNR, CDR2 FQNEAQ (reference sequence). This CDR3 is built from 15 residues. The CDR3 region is CASTVTGAKTQPQHF. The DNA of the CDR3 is TGTGCCAGCACCGTGACCGGGGCGAAAACCCAGCCCCAGCATTTT.

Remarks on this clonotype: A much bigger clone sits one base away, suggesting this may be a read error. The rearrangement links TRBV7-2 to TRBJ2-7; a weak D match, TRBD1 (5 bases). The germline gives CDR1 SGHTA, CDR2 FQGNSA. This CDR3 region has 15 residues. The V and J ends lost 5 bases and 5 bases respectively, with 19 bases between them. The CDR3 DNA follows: TGTGCCAGCAGCGAAACTCAGGGCCTGGCCAACGAGCAGTACTTC. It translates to CASSETQGLANEQYF.